This T cell receptor beta chain derives from a study of cytomegalovirus exposure and HLA in healthy donors. Study-level information: The 120 or so validation repertoires and the approximately 700 first-cohort repertoires shared a platform, a later analysis reported.

With regard to this clone: Antigen specificity is unknown.

Measured with immunoSEQ multiplex PCR; TCRdb has only the in-frame clones, and not every one. The sample yields about 120,000 clones, approximately 90% seen once. Findings and caveats of the study: According to the study, 160 or so TCR beta chains were cytomegalovirus-associated. TCR clusters originating in the first cohort tended to co-occur in the 100 to 150 validation repertoires, according to a later analysis. The classifier, whose performance was assessed in both the original and validation cohorts, reportedly diagnosed cytomegalovirus status with high specificity and sensitivity.

V lost 6 bases to trimming and J lost 9 bases, with 21 bases between them. The CDR3 is 15 residues long. Germline CDR1 reads MNHEY; CDR2 reads SMNVEV (reference sequence). The V and J genes are TRBV27 and TRBJ2-1, with D perhaps matching TRBD1 (6 bases). Sequences were obtained from PBMCs. The sequence was collected from a woman aged 18-29 years in good health and CMV-seronegative. The CDR3 DNA sequence: TGTGCCAGCAGATCAGTACAGGGATTGGGGAGTGAGCAGTTCTTC. It encodes CASRSVQGLGSEQFF.